This T cell receptor (beta chain) stems from a study of tumor and adjacent non-tumor tissue in lung cancer. In the study overall: Patients comprised roughly 12 adenocarcinoma, a couple of squamous cell carcinoma and 1 small cell lung cancer. Aged about 30 to 85 years, patients included 10 men and 4 to 6 women with stage I to III disease. Each sample yielded about 4.17 million productive TCRbeta reads on average. The study's findings and limits: Significantly higher TCR diversity was found in tumor than normal lung.

The template was RNA from unsorted bulk tissue. Three rounds of nested PCR, following a modified ARM-PCR protocol, produced the TCRbeta library. TCRdb re-derived calls from the multiplex PCR reads in MiXCR, one entry per CDR3 protein. The data contain under 150,000 distinct CDR3 sequences, around two thirds of them singletons. Notes on this clonotype: Its antigen is still unknown.

The receptor's source is a man aged 55 to 70 with small cell lung cancer. Sequencing input: lung tumor tissue.

CDR3 nucleotides: TGTGCCAGCATGCCCATTTGGGGGGGGAATCAGCCCCAGCATTTT. This codes for CASMPIWGGNQPQHF. This sequence joins TRBV4-2 and TRBJ1-5; TRBD1 is a possible D gene (5 bases). The V end was cut by 7 bases, the J end by 4 bases, with 17 bases between. Per germline, CDR1 LGHNA and CDR2 YNFKEQ. The CDR3 sequence is 15 residues long.